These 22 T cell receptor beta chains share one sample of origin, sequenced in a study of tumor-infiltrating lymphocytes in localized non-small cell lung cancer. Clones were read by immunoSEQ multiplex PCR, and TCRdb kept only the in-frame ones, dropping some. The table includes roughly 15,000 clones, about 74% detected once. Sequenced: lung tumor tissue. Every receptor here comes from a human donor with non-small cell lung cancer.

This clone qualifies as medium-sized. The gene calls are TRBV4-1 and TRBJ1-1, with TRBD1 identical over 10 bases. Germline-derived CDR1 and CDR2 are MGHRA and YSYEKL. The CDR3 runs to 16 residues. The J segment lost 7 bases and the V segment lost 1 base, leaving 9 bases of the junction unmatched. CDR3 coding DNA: TGCGCCAGCAGCCAAGCCTTGACAGGGGGCGCGGTTGAAGCTTTCTTT. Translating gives CASSQALTGGAVEAFF.

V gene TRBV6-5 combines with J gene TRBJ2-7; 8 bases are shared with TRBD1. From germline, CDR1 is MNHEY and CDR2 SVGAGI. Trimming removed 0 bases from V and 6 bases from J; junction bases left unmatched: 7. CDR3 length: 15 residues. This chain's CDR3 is CASSYSQGAQGEQYF. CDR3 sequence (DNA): TGTGCCAGCAGTTACTCCCAGGGGGCGCAGGGCGAGCAGTACTTC.

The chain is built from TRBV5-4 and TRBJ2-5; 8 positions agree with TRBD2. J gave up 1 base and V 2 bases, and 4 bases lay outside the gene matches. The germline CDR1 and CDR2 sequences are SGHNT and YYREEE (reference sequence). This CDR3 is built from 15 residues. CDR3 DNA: TGTGCCAGCAGCTTAGCTAGCGGGCTCCAAGAGACCCAGTACTTC. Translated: CASSLASGLQETQYF.

CDR3: CASSPNLDTEAFF. In nucleotides, the CDR3 is TGTGCCAGCAGCCCTAACCTGGACACTGAAGCTTTCTTT. This chain links TRBV7-8 with TRBJ1-1, with no clear D. This CDR3 is built from 13 residues. Germline V CDR1 and CDR2: SGHVS, FQNEAQ. V lost 5 bases to trimming and J lost 3 bases, with 10 bases between them.

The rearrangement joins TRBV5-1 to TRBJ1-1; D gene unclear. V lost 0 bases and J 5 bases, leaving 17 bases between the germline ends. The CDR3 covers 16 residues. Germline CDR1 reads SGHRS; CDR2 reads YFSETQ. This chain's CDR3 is CASSLAHGGAWTEAFF. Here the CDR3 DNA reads TGCGCCAGCAGCTTGGCCCATGGCGGCGCGTGGACTGAAGCTTTCTTT.

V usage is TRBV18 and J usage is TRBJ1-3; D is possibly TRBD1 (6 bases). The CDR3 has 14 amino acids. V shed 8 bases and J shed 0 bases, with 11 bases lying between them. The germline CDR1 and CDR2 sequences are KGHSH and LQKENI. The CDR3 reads CASATGISGNTIYF. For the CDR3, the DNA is TGTGCCAGCGCGACAGGTATCTCTGGAAACACCATATATTTT.

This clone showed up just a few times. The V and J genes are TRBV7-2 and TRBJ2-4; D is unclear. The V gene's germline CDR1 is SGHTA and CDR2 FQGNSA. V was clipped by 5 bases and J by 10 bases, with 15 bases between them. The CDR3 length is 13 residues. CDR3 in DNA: TGTGCCAGCAGCCCCGGACCCCTATTAATTCAGTACTTC. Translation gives CASSPGPLLIQYF. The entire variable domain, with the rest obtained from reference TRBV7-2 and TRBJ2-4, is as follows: GAGVSQSPSNKVTEKGKDVELRCDPISGHTALYWYRQSLGQGLEFLIYFQGNSAPDKSGLPSDRFSAERTGGSVSTLTIQRTQQEDSAVYLCASSPGPLLIQYFGAGTRLSVL.

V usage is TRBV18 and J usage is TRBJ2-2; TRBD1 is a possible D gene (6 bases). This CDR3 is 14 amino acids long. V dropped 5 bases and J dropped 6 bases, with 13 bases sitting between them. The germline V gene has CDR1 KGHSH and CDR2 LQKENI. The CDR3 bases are TGTGCCAGCTCATCTACGCAGGGGTCCGGGGAGCTGTTTTTT. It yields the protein CASSSTQGSGELFF.

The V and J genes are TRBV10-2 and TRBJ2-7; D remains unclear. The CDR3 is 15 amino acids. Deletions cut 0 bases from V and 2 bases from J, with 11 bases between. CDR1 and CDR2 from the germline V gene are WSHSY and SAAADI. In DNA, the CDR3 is TGCGCCAGCAGTGAGTCTCGGGTTTTGGCCTACGAGCAGTACTTC. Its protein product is CASSESRVLAYEQYF.

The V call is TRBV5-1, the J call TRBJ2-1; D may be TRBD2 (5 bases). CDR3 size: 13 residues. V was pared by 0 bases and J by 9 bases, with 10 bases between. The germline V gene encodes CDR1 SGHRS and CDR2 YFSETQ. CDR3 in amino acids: CASSLEVGAEQFF. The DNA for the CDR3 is TGCGCCAGCAGCTTGGAAGTGGGAGCTGAGCAGTTCTTC.

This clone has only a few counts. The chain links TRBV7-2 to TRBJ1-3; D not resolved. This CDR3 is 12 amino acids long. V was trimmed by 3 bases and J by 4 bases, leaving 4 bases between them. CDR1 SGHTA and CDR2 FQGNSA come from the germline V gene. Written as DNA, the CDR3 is TGTGCCAGCAGCTTTTGGGGAAACACCATATATTTT. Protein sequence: CASSFWGNTIYF.

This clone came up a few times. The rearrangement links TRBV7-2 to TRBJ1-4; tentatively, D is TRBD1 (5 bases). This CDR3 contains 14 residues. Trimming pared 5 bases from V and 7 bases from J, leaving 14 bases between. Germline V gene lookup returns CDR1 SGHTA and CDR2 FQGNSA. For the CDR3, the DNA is TGTGCCAGCAGCCCAGCGGGGCTGGGTGAAAAACTGTTTTTT. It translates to CASSPAGLGEKLFF.

The CDR3 DNA reads TGTGCCAGCAGCGCAGAGCGCCCTAGCACAGATACGCAGTATTTT. Its protein is CASSAERPSTDTQYF. The chain has TRBV7-8 and TRBJ2-3; no clear D gene. With 5 bases removed from V and 0 bases from J, the gap between germline ends came to 12 bases. CDR1 is SGHVS, CDR2 FQNEAQ, per germline. The CDR3 contains 15 residues.

The DNA for the CDR3 is TGTGCCAGCAGCCAAGCGGAGGGGACCCAGTACTTC. Translated: CASSQAEGTQYF. The rearrangement links TRBV7-9 to TRBJ2-5; tentative D call: TRBD2 (6 bases). Germline lookup yields CDR1 SEHNR and CDR2 FQNEAQ (reference sequence). This CDR3 contains 12 residues. Trimming left V 5 bases short and J 7 bases short, with 11 bases between.

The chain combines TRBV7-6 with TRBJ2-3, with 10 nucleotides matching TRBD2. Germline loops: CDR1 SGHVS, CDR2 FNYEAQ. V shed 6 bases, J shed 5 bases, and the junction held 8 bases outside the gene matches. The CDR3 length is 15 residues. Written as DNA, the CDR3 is TGTGCCAGCAGTCTTGGGCTAGCGGGAGTAGATACGCAGTATTTT. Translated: CASSLGLAGVDTQYF.

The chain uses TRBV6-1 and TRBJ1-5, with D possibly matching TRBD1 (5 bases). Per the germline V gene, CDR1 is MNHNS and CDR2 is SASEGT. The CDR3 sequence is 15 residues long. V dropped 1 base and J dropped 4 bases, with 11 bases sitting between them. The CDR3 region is CASSEGGVFNQPQHF. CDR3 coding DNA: TGTGCCAGCAGTGAAGGAGGGGTTTTTAATCAGCCCCAGCATTTT.

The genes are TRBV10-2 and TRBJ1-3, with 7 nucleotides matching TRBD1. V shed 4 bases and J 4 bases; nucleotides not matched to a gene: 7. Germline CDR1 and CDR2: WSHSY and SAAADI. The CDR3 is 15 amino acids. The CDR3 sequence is CASSVTGAGGNTIYF. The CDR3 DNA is TGCGCCAGCAGTGTTACAGGGGCCGGCGGAAACACCATATATTTT.

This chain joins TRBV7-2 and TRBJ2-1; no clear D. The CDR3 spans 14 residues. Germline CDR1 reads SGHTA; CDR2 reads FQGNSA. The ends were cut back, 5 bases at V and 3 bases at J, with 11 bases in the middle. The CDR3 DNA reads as TGTGCCAGCAGCGCAGACCCCAACTACAATGAGCAGTTCTTC. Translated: CASSADPNYNEQFF.

CDR3 nucleotide sequence: TGTGCCAGCAGTGGCGAGGCTCCCCGCTCCTACGAGCAGTACTTC. This encodes CASSGEAPRSYEQYF. The V and J genes are TRBV2 and TRBJ2-7; D gene uncertain. The CDR3 consists of 15 residues. Germline-derived CDR1 and CDR2 are SNHLY and FYNNEI. V lost 4 bases, J lost 0 bases, and 13 bases lay in between.

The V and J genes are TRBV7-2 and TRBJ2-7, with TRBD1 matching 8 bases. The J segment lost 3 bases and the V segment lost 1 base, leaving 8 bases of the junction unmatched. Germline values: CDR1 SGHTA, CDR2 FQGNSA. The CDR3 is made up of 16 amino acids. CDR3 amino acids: CASSLGGQGGRYEQYF. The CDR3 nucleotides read TGTGCCAGCAGCTTAGGCGGACAGGGAGGACGCTACGAGCAGTACTTC.

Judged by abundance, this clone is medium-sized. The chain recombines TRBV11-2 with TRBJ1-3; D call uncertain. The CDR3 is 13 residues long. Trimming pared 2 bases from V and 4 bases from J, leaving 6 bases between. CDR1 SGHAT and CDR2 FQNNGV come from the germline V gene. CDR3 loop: CASSLTEGNTIYF. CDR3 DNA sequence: TGTGCCAGCAGCTTAACGGAAGGAAACACCATATATTTT.

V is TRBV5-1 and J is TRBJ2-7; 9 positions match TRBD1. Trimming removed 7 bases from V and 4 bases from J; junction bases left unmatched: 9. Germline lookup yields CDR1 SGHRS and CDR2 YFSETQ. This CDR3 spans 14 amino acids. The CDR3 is CASAGSTGGYEQYF. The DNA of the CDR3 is TGCGCCAGCGCCGGGTCGACAGGGGGGTACGAGCAGTACTTC.